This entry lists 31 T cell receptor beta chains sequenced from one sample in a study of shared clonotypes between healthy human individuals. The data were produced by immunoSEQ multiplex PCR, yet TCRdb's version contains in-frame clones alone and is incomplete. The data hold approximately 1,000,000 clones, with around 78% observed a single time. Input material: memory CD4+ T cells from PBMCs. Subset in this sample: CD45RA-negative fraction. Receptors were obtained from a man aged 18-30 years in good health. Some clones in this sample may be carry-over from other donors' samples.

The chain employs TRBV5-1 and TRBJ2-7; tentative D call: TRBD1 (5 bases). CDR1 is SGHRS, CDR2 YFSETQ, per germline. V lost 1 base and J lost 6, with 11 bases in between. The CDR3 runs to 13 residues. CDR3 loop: CASSLLAQGEQYF. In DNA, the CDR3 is TGCGCCAGCAGCTTGCTGGCCCAGGGCGAGCAGTACTTC.

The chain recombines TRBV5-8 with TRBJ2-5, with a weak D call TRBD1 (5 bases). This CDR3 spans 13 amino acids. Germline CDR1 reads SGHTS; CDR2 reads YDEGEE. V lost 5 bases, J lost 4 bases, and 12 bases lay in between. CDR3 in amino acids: CASSRGTSETQYF. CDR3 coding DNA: TGTGCCAGCAGTAGGGGTACGTCAGAGACCCAGTACTTC.

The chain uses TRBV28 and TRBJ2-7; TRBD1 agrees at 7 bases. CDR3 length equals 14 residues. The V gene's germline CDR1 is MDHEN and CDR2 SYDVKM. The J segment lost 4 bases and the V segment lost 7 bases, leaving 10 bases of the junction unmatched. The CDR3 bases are TGTGCCAGCAAACGACAGGGTGACCCTTACGAGCAGTACTTC. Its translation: CASKRQGDPYEQYF.

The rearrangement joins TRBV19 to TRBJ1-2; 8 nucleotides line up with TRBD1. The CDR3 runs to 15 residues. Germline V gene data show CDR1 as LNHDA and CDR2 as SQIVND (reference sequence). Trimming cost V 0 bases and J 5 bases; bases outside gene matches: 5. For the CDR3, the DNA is TGTGCCAGTAGTATAGAGGGACAGGTTCCTTATGGCTACACCTTC. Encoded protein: CASSIEGQVPYGYTF.

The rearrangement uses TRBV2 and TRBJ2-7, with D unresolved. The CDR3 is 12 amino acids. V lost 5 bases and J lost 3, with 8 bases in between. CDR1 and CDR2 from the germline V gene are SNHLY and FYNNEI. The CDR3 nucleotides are TGTGCCAGCAGTAAATCCGGCTACGAGCAGTACTTC. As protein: CASSKSGYEQYF.

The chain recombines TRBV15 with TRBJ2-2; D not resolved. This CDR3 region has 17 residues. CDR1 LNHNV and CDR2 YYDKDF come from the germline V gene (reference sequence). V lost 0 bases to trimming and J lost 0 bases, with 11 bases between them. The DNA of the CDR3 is TGTGCCACCAGCAGAGATTTGGGCAGCTCGAACACCGGGGAGCTGTTTTTT. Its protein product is CATSRDLGSSNTGELFF.

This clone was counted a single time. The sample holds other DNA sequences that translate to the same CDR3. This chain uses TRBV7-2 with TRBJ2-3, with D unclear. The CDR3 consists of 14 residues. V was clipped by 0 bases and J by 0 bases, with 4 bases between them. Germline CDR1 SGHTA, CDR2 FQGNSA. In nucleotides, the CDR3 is TGTGCCAGCAGCTTAGCGGGCAGCACAGATACGCAGTATTTT. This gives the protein CASSLAGSTDTQYF.

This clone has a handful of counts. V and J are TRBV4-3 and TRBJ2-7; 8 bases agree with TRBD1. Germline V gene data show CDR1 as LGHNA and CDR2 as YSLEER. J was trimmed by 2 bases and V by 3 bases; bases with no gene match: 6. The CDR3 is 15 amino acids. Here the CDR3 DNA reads TGCGCCAGCAGCCACCGGACAGGGATCCCCTACGAGCAGTACTTC. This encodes CASSHRTGIPYEQYF.

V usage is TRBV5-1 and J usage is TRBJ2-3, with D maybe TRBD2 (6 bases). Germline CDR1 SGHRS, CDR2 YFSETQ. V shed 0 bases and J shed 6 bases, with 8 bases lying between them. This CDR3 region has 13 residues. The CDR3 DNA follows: TGCGCCAGCAGCTTGGATCGGGAGGATACGCAGTATTTT. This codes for CASSLDREDTQYF. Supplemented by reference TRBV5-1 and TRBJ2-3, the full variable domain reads KAGVTQTPRYLIKTRGQQVTLSCSPISGHRSVSWYQQTPGQGLQFLFEYFSETQRNKGNFPGRFSGRQFSNSRSEMNVSTLELGDSALYLCASSLDREDTQYFGPGTRLTVL.

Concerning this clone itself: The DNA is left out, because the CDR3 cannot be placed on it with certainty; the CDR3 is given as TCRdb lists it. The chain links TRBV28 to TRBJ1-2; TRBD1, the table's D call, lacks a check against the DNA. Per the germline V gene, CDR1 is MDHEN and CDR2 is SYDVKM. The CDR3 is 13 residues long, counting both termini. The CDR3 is CASSLVGQGASTF.

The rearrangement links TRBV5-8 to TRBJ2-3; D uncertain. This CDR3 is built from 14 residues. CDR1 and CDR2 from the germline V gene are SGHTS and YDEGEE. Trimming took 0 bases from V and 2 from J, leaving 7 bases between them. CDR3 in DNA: TGTGCCAGCAGCTTGGTCAGCAACACAGATACGCAGTATTTT. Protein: CASSLVSNTDTQYF.

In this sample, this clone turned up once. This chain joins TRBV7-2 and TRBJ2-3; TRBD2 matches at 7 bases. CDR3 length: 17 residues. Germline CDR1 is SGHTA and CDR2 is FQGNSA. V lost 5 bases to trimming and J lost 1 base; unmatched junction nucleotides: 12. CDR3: CASSLGPSGTGTDTQYF. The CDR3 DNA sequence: TGTGCCAGCAGCCTGGGCCCCAGCGGGACGGGCACAGATACGCAGTATTTT.

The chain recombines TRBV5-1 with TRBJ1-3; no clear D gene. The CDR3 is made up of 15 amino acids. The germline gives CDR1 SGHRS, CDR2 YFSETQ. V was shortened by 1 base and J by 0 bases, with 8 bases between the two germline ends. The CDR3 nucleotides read TGCGCCAGCAGCTTGATGACGGCCTCTGGAAACACCATATATTTT. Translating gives CASSLMTASGNTIYF.

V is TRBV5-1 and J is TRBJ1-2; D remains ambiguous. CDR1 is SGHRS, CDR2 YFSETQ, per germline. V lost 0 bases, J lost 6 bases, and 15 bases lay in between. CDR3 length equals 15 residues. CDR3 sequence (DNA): TGCGCCAGCAGCTTGGGGCCCGCGGAATCCCATGGCTACACCTTC. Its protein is CASSLGPAESHGYTF.

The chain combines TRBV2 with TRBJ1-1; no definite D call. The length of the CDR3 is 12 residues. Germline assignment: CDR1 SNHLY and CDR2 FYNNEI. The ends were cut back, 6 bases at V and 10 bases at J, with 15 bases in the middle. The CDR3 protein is CASSREPFGAFF. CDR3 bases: TGTGCCAGCAGCCGGGAACCATTCGGAGCTTTCTTT.

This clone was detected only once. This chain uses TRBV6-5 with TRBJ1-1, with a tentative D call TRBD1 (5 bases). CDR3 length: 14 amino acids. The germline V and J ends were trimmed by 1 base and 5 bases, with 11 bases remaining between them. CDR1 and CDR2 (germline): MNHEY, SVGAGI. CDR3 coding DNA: TGTGCCAGCAGTTACTGGGGCCGGGAGACTGAAGCTTTCTTT. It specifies CASSYWGRETEAFF.

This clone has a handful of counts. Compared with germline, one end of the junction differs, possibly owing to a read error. Here the CDR3 reads CASKGGQGAFLF. The DNA for the CDR3 is TGTGCCAGTAAAGGCGGGCAGGGAGCCTTTCTTTTT. The rearrangement joins TRBV19 to TRBJ1-1; perhaps TRBD1 as D (5 bases). This CDR3 has 12 residues. Germline assignment: CDR1 LNHDA and CDR2 SQIVND (reference sequence).

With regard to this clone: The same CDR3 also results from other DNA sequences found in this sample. The CDR3 sequence is CASSDRYEQYF. The CDR3 DNA is TGTGCCAGCAGTGATCGGTACGAGCAGTACTTC. This chain connects TRBV2 to TRBJ2-7; D remains unclear. Trimming shortened V by 3 bases and J by 4 bases, and 4 bases separated the two germline ends. Per germline, CDR1 SNHLY and CDR2 FYNNEI. The CDR3 has 11 residues.

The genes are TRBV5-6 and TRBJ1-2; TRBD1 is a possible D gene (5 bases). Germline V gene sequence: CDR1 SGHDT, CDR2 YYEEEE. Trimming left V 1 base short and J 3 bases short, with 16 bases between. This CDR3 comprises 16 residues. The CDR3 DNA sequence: TGTGCCAGCAGCTTGCTCGTCAGGGAGAGTGACTATGGCTACACCTTC. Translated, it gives CASSLLVRESDYGYTF.

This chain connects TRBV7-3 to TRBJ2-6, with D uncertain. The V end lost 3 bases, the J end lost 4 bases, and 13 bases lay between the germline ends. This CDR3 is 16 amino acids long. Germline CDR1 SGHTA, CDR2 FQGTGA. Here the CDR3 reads CASSFLGPGGANVLTF. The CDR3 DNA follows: TGTGCCAGCAGCTTTCTCGGGCCTGGAGGGGCCAACGTCCTGACTTTC.

The CDR3 loop is CASSSVQGYEQYF. For the CDR3, the DNA is TGTGCCAGCAGCTCCGTCCAGGGCTACGAGCAGTACTTC. V gene TRBV7-3 combines with J gene TRBJ2-7; D might be TRBD1 (5 bases). CDR1 is SGHTA, CDR2 FQGTGA, per germline. CDR3 length: 13 residues. V was pared by 4 bases and J by 3 bases, with 10 bases between.

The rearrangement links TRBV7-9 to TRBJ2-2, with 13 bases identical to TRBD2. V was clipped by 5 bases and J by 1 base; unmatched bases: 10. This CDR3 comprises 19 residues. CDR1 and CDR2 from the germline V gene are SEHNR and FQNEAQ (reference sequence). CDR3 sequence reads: CASSLLRTSGRVNTGELFF. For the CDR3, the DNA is TGTGCCAGCAGCCTACTCAGAACTAGCGGGAGGGTGAACACCGGGGAGCTGTTTTTT.

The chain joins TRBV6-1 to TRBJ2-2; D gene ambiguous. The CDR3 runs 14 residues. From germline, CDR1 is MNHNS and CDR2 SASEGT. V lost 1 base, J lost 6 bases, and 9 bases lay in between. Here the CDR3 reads CASSEGAVAGELFF. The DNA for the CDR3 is TGTGCCAGCAGTGAAGGGGCAGTGGCCGGGGAGCTGTTTTTT.

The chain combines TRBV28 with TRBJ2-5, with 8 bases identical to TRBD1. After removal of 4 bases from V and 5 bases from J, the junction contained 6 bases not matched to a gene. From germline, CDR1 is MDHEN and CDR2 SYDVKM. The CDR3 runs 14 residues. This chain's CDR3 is CASSSRQGTETQYF. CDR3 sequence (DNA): TGTGCCAGCAGTTCGAGACAGGGGACGGAGACCCAGTACTTC.

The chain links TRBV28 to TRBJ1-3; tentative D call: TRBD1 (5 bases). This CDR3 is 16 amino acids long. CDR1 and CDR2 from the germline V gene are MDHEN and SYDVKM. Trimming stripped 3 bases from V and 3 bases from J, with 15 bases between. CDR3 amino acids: CASSFGGAVLGNTIYF. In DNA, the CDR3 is TGTGCCAGCAGTTTCGGCGGGGCAGTGCTTGGAAACACCATATATTTT.

CDR3 DNA: TGTGCCATCAGTGAGTCAGGGGGTCTTAAGGATGGCTACACCTTC. It specifies CAISESGGLKDGYTF. This chain connects TRBV10-3 to TRBJ1-2; TRBD1 is a possible D gene (6 bases). V was clipped by 0 bases and J by 6 bases, with 14 bases between them. The CDR3 contains 15 residues. Germline CDR1 is ENHRY and CDR2 is SYGVKD.

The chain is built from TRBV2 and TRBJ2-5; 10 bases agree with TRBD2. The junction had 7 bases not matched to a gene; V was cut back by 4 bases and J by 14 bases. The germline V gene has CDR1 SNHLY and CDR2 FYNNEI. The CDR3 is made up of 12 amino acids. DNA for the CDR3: TGTGCCAGCAGTGTTGGTCTAGCGGGAGCATACTTC. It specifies CASSVGLAGAYF. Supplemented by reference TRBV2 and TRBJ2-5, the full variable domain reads EPEVTQTPSHQVTQMGQEVILRCVPISNHLYFYWYRQILGQKVEFLVSFYNNEISEKSEIFDDQFSVERPDGSNFTLKIRSTKLEDSAMYFCASSVGLAGAYFGPGTRLLVL.

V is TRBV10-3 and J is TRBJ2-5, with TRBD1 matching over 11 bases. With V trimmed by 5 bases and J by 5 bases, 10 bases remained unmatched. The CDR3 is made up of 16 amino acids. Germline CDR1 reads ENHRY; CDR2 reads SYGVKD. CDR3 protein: CAISRTGGAAGETQYF. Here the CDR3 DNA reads TGTGCCATCAGTAGGACAGGGGGCGCGGCTGGGGAGACCCAGTACTTC.

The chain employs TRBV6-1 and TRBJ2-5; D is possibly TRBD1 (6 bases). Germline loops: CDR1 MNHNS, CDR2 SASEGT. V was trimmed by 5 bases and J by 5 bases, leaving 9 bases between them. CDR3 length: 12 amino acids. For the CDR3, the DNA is TGTGCCAGCAGTAACCAGGGGGAGACCCAGTACTTC. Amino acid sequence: CASSNQGETQYF.

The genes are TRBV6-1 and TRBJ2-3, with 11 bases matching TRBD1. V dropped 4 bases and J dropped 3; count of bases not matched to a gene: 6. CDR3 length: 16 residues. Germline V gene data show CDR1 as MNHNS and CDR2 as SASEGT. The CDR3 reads CASSGGTGGTTDTQYF. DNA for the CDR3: TGTGCCAGCAGTGGGGGGACAGGGGGAACGACAGATACGCAGTATTTT.

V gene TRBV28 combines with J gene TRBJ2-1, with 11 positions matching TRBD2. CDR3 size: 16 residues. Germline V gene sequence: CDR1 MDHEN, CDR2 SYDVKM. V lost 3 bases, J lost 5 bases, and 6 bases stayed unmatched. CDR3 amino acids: CASSFPLAGVHNEQFF. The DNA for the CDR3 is TGTGCCAGCAGTTTCCCACTAGCGGGAGTGCACAATGAGCAGTTCTTC.